Below are 22 T cell receptor beta chains sequenced from a single sample in a study of blood T cell repertoires in COVID-19. Libraries were prepared by immunoSEQ multiplex PCR; TCRdb keeps only in-frame clonotypes and omits some of them. The sample consists of about 270,000 clones, 82% of them appearing once. Sequencing input: peripheral blood. The receptors come from a woman between 18 and 29 years old with acute or convalescent COVID-19.

V is TRBV7-9 and J is TRBJ1-3; weak D call: TRBD1 (6 bases). V was pared by 2 bases and J by 0 bases, with 14 bases between. The CDR3 has 17 residues. Germline V lookup: CDR1 SEHNR, CDR2 FQNEAQ (reference sequence). CDR3 DNA: TGTGCCAGCAGCTTAACACAGGGACCCCTCTCTGGAAACACCATATATTTT. Its translation: CASSLTQGPLSGNTIYF.

As concerns this clone: At the DNA level, this CDR3 is encoded by other sequences in the same sample as well. This sequence joins TRBV18 and TRBJ2-7; 9 bases line up with TRBD2. Germline CDR1 and CDR2: KGHSH and LQKENI. This CDR3 region has 14 residues. Losses at the gene ends were 3 bases for V and 4 bases for J; bases not matched to a gene: 4. The CDR3 protein is CASSPSGSSYEQYF. The CDR3 nucleotides are TGTGCCAGCTCACCTAGCGGGAGTTCGTACGAGCAGTACTTC. Filled out from reference TRBV18 and TRBJ2-7, the complete variable domain reads NAGVMQNPRHLVRRRGQEARLRCSPMKGHSHVYWYRQLPEEGLKFMVYLQKENIIDESGMPKERFSAEFPKEGPSILRIQQVVRGDSAAYFCASSPSGSSYEQYFGPGTRLTVT.

V and J are TRBV28 and TRBJ1-1; no clear D gene. The CDR3 contains 12 residues. The V end was cut by 7 bases, the J end by 0 bases, with 6 bases between. Germline lookup yields CDR1 MDHEN and CDR2 SYDVKM. The CDR3 DNA reads TGTGCCAGCATACGCGTGAACACTGAAGCTTTCTTT. Translating gives CASIRVNTEAFF.

CDR3 loop: CASSDFDSVLSGYTF. CDR3 nucleotide sequence: TGCGCCAGCAGTGACTTTGACAGTGTTCTTTCTGGCTACACCTTC. The V and J genes are TRBV10-2 and TRBJ1-2, with a possible D match to TRBD1 (5 bases). V shed 3 bases and J shed 7 bases, with 18 bases lying between them. The CDR3 is 15 residues long. Germline lookup yields CDR1 WSHSY and CDR2 SAAADI.

The V and J genes are TRBV7-6 and TRBJ2-7; 8 bases map to TRBD1. The length of the CDR3 is 15 residues. J lost 6 bases, V lost 2 bases, and 9 bases had no gene match. CDR1 is SGHVS and CDR2 is FNYEAQ in the germline V gene. CDR3 DNA: TGTGCCAGCAGCTTATCTCAGGGGGCGCGGTCCGAGCAGTACTTC. It specifies CASSLSQGARSEQYF. Combining the CDR3 with reference TRBV7-6 and TRBJ2-7 gives the whole variable domain GAGVSQSPRYKVTKRGQDVALRCDPISGHVSLYWYRQALGQGPEFLTYFNYEAQQDKSGLPNDRFSAERPEGSISTLTIQRTEQRDSAMYRCASSLSQGARSEQYFGPGTRLTVT.

The chain combines TRBV19 with TRBJ1-4; TRBD1 agrees at 7 bases. J gave up 3 bases and V 4 bases, and 5 bases lay outside the gene matches. The CDR3 is 15 residues long. CDR1 and CDR2 from the germline V gene are LNHDA and SQIVND (reference sequence). CDR3 region: CASSTPQGANEKLFF. In DNA, the CDR3 is TGTGCCAGTAGTACCCCTCAGGGGGCTAATGAAAAACTGTTTTTT.

The CDR3 DNA reads TGTGCCAGCAGCTTGCCCCCGGGACTAGCTGGGCCTAACCAAGAGACCCAGTACTTC. Its translation: CASSLPPGLAGPNQETQYF. The V gene is TRBV5-4, the J gene TRBJ2-5; 9 bases fit TRBD2. This CDR3 contains 19 residues. Germline trimming cut 1 base from V and 0 bases from J; bases unmatched to any gene: 13. Germline loops: CDR1 SGHNT, CDR2 YYREEE (reference sequence).

The V gene is TRBV3-1 (or the pseudogene TRBV3-2), the J gene TRBJ1-4; D not certain. Per the germline V gene, CDR1 is LGHDT and CDR2 is YNNKEL (reference sequence). V lost 5 bases to trimming and J lost 0 bases, with 7 bases between them. This CDR3 spans 14 amino acids. CDR3 DNA sequence: TGTGCCAGCAGCTTCCATGCAACTAATGAAAAACTGTTTTTT. Its translation is CASSFHATNEKLFF.

The CDR3: CASGLGFDRRTTYEQYF. CDR3 coding DNA: TGTGCTAGTGGTTTGGGGTTTGACAGGCGGACCACCTACGAGCAGTACTTC. V is TRBV12-5 and J is TRBJ2-7, with D possibly being TRBD1 (6 bases). Germline V gene sequence: CDR1 LGHNT, CDR2 FRNRAP. V was clipped by 1 base and J by 2 bases, with 18 bases between them. The CDR3 length is 17 residues.

The chain joins TRBV2 to TRBJ2-2; tentatively, D is TRBD2 (5 bases). Trimming removed 6 bases at V and 1 base at J, with 9 bases between. Germline CDR1 reads SNHLY; CDR2 reads FYNNEI. CDR3 length equals 14 residues. CDR3 sequence: CASRVSGNTGELFF. CDR3 nucleotide sequence: TGTGCCAGCAGGGTCAGCGGGAACACCGGGGAGCTGTTTTTT.

The chain joins TRBV5-1 to TRBJ2-7, with D maybe TRBD1 (6 bases). Germline V gene data show CDR1 as SGHRS and CDR2 as YFSETQ. CDR3 length: 16 residues. V lost 0 bases, J lost 1 base, and 14 bases lay in between. The CDR3 nucleotides are TGCGCCAGCAGCTTGGAAAACAGGGAACCATCCTACGAGCAGTACTTC. It codes for CASSLENREPSYEQYF.

The rearrangement links TRBV5-5 to TRBJ1-6; 7 bases line up with TRBD1. CDR1 and CDR2 from the germline V gene are SGHKS and YYEKEE (reference sequence). V shed 0 bases, J shed 0 bases, and the junction held 9 bases outside the gene matches. CDR3 size: 19 residues. CDR3 loop: CASSLVGPGQSSYNSPLHF. In nucleotides, the CDR3 is TGTGCCAGCAGCTTGGTGGGTCCGGGACAGTCCTCCTATAATTCACCCCTCCACTTT. Full variable domain (rest looked up from reference TRBV5-5 and TRBJ1-6): DAGVTQSPTHLIKTRGQQVTLRCSPISGHKSVSWYQQVLGQGPQFIFQYYEKEERGRGNFPDRFSARQFPNYSSELNVNALLLGDSALYLCASSLVGPGQSSYNSPLHFGNGTRLTVT.

J is TRBJ1-1 and V is TRBV30; D not resolved. The CDR3 has 13 residues. Germline values: CDR1 GTSNPN, CDR2 SVGIG (reference sequence). Trimming stripped 0 bases from V and 4 bases from J, with 9 bases between. CDR3 coding DNA: TGTGCCTGGAGTGTACGGGGTTTCACTGAAGCTTTCTTT. It translates to CAWSVRGFTEAFF.

The V gene is TRBV18, the J gene TRBJ1-5; D is unclear. V lost 2 bases and J lost 0, with 11 bases in between. The CDR3 extends over 16 amino acids. Germline CDR1 is KGHSH and CDR2 is LQKENI. CDR3 bases: TGTGCCAGCTCACCAGTACCAGGTAGTAGCAATCAGCCCCAGCATTTT. Amino acid sequence: CASSPVPGSSNQPQHF.

The J gene is TRBJ2-5, the V gene TRBV18; D is perhaps TRBD2 (6 bases). Germline V gives CDR1 KGHSH, CDR2 LQKENI. The CDR3 consists of 21 residues. V was trimmed by 2 bases and J by 2 bases, leaving 30 bases between them. The CDR3 here is CASSPIYGSGVGLGYQETQYF. Written as DNA, the CDR3 is TGTGCCAGCTCACCAATCTACGGTAGCGGAGTGGGCCTGGGGTATCAAGAGACCCAGTACTTC.

Here the CDR3 DNA reads TGTGCCAGCAGCTTACTGGAGGGAGGAGGAGAGACCCAGTACTTC. Its translation is CASSLLEGGGETQYF. The chain combines TRBV7-9 with TRBJ2-5; TRBD2 is a possible D gene (6 bases). This CDR3 region has 15 residues. V was shortened by 2 bases and J by 4 bases, with 14 bases between the two germline ends. Per the germline V gene, CDR1 is SEHNR and CDR2 is FQNEAQ (reference sequence).

The chain uses TRBV15 and TRBJ1-5; 8 positions agree with TRBD1. The germline V gene has CDR1 LNHNV and CDR2 YYDKDF (reference sequence). Germline trimming cut 1 base from V and 2 bases from J; bases unmatched to any gene: 1. The CDR3 has 15 amino acids. The CDR3: CATSRATGGNQPQHF. The CDR3 nucleotides read TGTGCCACCAGCAGAGCGACAGGGGGCAATCAGCCCCAGCATTTT. The full variable domain, completed using reference TRBV15 and TRBJ1-5, is DAMVIQNPRYQVTQFGKPVTLSCSQTLNHNVMYWYQQKSSQAPKLLFHYYDKDFNNEADTPDNFQSRRPNTSFCFLDIRSPGLGDTAMYLCATSRATGGNQPQHFGDGTRLSIL.

The rearrangement uses TRBV14 and TRBJ2-5; 7 nucleotides match TRBD1. CDR3 length: 20 amino acids. The V gene's germline CDR1 is SGHDN and CDR2 FVKESK. The junction had 23 bases not matched to a gene; V was cut back by 3 bases and J by 4 bases. CDR3 sequence (DNA): TGTGCCAGCAGCCAGTATGACAGGGCAGTCTTATTAGGGAGAGGAGAGACCCAGTACTTC. Translated: CASSQYDRAVLLGRGETQYF.

The chain is built from TRBV2 and TRBJ2-7, with 15 bases lining up with TRBD2. CDR3 length equals 16 residues. From germline, CDR1 is SNHLY and CDR2 FYNNEI. Trimming at V came to 6 bases and at J to 7 bases, leaving 10 bases not matched to a gene. The CDR3 coding sequence is TGTGCCAGCAGAGGACTAGCGGGAGGGGATTTGGCGGAGCAGTACTTC. Its protein product is CASRGLAGGDLAEQYF.

V is TRBV24-1 and J is TRBJ2-3; 9 bases align to TRBD2. The CDR3 is 15 amino acids. The V gene end was trimmed by 6 bases and the J gene end by 2 bases; junction bases not matched to a gene: 5. Germline CDR1 reads KGHDR; CDR2 reads SFDVKD. CDR3 protein: CATSYSGSPTDTQYF. CDR3 in DNA: TGTGCCACCAGTTATAGCGGGAGCCCCACAGATACGCAGTATTTT.

The chain is built from TRBV27 and TRBJ2-7, with TRBD1 matching over 7 bases. V trimming: 2 bases; J trimming: 5 bases; junction bases outside the gene matches: 3. Germline V gives CDR1 MNHEY, CDR2 SMNVEV (reference sequence). The CDR3 contains 13 residues. CDR3 amino acids: CASSLQGVDEQYF. The CDR3 nucleotides are TGTGCCAGCAGTTTACAGGGGGTAGACGAGCAGTACTTC.

The rearrangement links TRBV19 to TRBJ1-3; D uncertain. Germline V CDR1 and CDR2: LNHDA, SQIVND (reference sequence). CDR3 length: 14 amino acids. Trimming removed 8 bases at V and 0 bases at J, with 11 bases between. CDR3 sequence (DNA): TGTGCCAGTTCGGACTTTTACTCTGGAAACACCATATATTTT. Protein sequence: CASSDFYSGNTIYF.